This is a list of T cell receptor beta chains from one sample in a study of cytomegalovirus exposure and HLA in healthy donors. Libraries were prepared by immunoSEQ multiplex PCR; TCRdb keeps only in-frame clonotypes and omits some of them. The sample lists around 160,000 clones, roughly 84% seen once, with over 1.5% in the top ten. Specimen: PBMCs. These receptors came from a woman aged 18 to 35 in good health and CMV-seronegative. Each CDR3 is given with its conserved first and last residue. Fields, in order: V gene, J gene, clone size, D gene, CDR3 length, CDR3 protein, CDR3 DNA. D genes are given only for firm matches. Size is omitted from some rows. Given values are once, few, many or a class for expanded clones.

>TRBV9|TRBJ2-3|-|TRBD2|17
CASSVGASGPFTDTQYF
TGTGCCAGCAGCGTAGGGGCTAGCGGGCCATTCACAGATACGCAGTATTTT
>TRBV11-3|TRBJ2-2|-|TRBD1|15
CASSLAGGAAGELFF
TGTGCCAGCAGCTTGGCAGGGGGAGCGGCCGGGGAGCTGTTTTTT
>TRBV28|TRBJ1-3|-|-|13
CASTTGGGNTIYF
TGTGCCAGCACTACGGGAGGCGGAAACACCATATATTTT
>TRBV5-1|TRBJ2-7|-|-|12
CASSLFRYEQYF
TGCGCCAGCAGCTTGTTCCGGTACGAGCAGTACTTC
>TRBV2|TRBJ2-2|-|-|14
CASTIIPGQGELFF
TGTGCCAGCACCATAATCCCGGGACAAGGGGAGCTGTTTTTT
>TRBV10-1|TRBJ2-2|-|TRBD1|14
CASRGQGRTGELFF
TGCGCCAGCAGGGGACAGGGCCGGACCGGGGAGCTGTTTTTT
>TRBV19|TRBJ1-4|few|TRBD1|16
CASSLGRQGSNEKLFF
TGTGCCAGTAGTTTGGGCAGACAGGGATCTAATGAAAAACTGTTTTTT
>TRBV11-3|TRBJ1-1|-|-|13
CASSLETESEAFF
TGTGCCAGCAGCTTAGAAACAGAATCTGAAGCTTTCTTT
>TRBV19|TRBJ2-5|once|-|15
CASSRRSLYQETQYF
TGTGCCAGTAGCAGACGGAGTCTGTACCAAGAGACCCAGTACTTC
>TRBV7-2|TRBJ1-2|-|-|14
CASSPRVSFYGYTF
TGTGCCAGCAGCCCGAGGGTCTCGTTCTATGGCTACACCTTC
>TRBV18|TRBJ2-7|-|TRBD1|14
CASSPRTGLYEQYF
TGTGCCAGCTCACCACGGACAGGGTTATACGAGCAGTACTTC
>TRBV28|TRBJ1-1|-|-|14
CASSLTAGNTEAFF
TGTGCCAGCAGTTTAACGGCAGGGAACACTGAAGCTTTCTTT
>TRBV6-6|TRBJ1-1|-|TRBD1|14
CASRADRLGAEAFF
TGTGCCAGCAGGGCGGACAGGCTTGGCGCTGAAGCTTTCTTT
>TRBV5-1|TRBJ1-2|-|TRBD1|15
CASGGGQGRFGGYTF
TGCGCCAGCGGAGGTGGACAGGGGAGGTTCGGTGGCTACACCTTC
>TRBV30|TRBJ2-7|-|-|12
CAWSVNSYEQYF
TGTGCCTGGAGTGTAAACAGCTACGAGCAGTACTTC
>TRBV5-1|TRBJ2-7|-|TRBD2|16
CASSPGTSGATYEQYF
TGCGCCAGCAGCCCAGGGACTAGCGGGGCGACCTACGAGCAGTACTTC
>TRBV9|TRBJ2-2|-|TRBD2|19
CASSAPPSGLAGSTGELFF
TGTGCCAGCAGCGCCCCACCCTCCGGACTAGCGGGGAGCACCGGGGAGCTGTTTTTT
>TRBV5-1|TRBJ1-1|-|-|15
CASSFTTVINTEAFF
TGCGCCAGCAGCTTCACGACTGTGATAAACACTGAAGCTTTCTTT
>TRBV5-5|TRBJ1-4|few|-|16
CASSSLAGTLNEKLFF
TGTGCCAGCAGCTCGCTCGCTGGGACACTTAATGAAAAACTGTTTTTT
>TRBV30|TRBJ2-2|-|TRBD1|13
CAHDRGRTGELFF
TGTGCCCACGACAGGGGGCGAACCGGGGAGCTGTTTTTT
>TRBV6-7|TRBJ1-3|-|TRBD1|16
CASSLLRQGDGNTIYF
TGTGCCAGCAGCCTACTCAGACAGGGCGATGGAAACACCATATATTTT
>TRBV7-8|TRBJ1-6|-|-|19
CASSPKGTPSTSYNSPLHF
TGTGCCAGCAGCCCGAAGGGGACACCTTCCACCTCCTATAATTCACCCCTCCACTTT
>TRBV30|TRBJ2-6|once|-|14
CAWNYGSGANVLTF
TGTGCCTGGAACTATGGCTCTGGGGCCAACGTCCTGACTTTC
>TRBV15|TRBJ2-7|-|-|15
CATSPRRQSSYEQYF
TGTGCCACCAGCCCGAGGCGACAGTCTTCCTACGAGCAGTACTTC
>TRBV7-3|TRBJ2-1|-|-|12
CASSSQGLGQFF
TGTGCCAGCAGCTCCCAGGGGCTTGGGCAGTTCTTC
>TRBV5-4|TRBJ1-1|-|-|13
CASSWIGGTEAFF
TGTGCCAGCAGCTGGATTGGGGGGACTGAAGCTTTCTTT
>TRBV19|TRBJ2-6|-|-|16
CASTPQGGFGANVLTF
TGTGCCAGTACCCCACAGGGTGGCTTCGGGGCCAACGTCCTGACTTTC
>TRBV19|TRBJ1-5|once|-|14
CASSMTVGNQPQHF
TGTGCCAGTAGTATGACAGTTGGCAATCAGCCCCAGCATTTT